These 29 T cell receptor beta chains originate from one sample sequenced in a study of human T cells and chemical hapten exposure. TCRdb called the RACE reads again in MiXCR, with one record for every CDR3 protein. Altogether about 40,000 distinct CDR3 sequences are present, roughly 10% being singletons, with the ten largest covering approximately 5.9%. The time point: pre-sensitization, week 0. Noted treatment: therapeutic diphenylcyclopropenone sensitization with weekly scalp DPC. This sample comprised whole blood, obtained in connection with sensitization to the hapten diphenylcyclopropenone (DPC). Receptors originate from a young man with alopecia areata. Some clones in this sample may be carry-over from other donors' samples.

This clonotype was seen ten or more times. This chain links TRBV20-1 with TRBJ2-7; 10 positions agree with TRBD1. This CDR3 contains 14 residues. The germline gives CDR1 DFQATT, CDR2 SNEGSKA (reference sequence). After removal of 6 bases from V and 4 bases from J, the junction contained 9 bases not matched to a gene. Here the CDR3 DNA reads TGCAGTGCCCACCCCGGGACAGGGGAATACGAGCAGTACTTC. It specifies CSAHPGTGEYEQYF.

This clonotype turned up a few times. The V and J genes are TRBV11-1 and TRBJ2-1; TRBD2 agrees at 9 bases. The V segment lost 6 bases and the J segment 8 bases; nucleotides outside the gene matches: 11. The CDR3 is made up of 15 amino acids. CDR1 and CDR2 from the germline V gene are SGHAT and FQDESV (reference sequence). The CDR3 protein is CASRPFSGSFDEQFF. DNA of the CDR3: TGTGCCAGCAGGCCCTTTAGCGGGAGCTTCGATGAGCAGTTCTTC. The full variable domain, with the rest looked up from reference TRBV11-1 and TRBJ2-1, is EAEVAQSPRYKITEKSQAVAFWCDPISGHATLYWYRQILGQGPELLVQFQDESVVDDSQLPKDRFSAERLKGVDSTLKIQPAELGDSAMYLCASRPFSGSFDEQFFGPGTRLTVL.

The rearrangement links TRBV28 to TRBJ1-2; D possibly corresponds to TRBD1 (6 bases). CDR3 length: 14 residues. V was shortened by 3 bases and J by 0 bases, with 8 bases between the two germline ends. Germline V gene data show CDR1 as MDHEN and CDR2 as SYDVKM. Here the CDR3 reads CASSLGAANYGYTF. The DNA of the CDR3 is TGTGCCAGCAGTTTGGGGGCAGCTAACTATGGCTACACCTTC.

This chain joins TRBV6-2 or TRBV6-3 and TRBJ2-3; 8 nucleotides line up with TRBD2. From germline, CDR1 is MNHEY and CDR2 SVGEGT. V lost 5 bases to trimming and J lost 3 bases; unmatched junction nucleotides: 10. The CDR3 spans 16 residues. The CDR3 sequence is CASSPHRGGLTDTQYF. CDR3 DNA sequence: TGTGCCAGCAGTCCTCACCGGGGGGGCCTTACAGATACGCAGTATTTT.

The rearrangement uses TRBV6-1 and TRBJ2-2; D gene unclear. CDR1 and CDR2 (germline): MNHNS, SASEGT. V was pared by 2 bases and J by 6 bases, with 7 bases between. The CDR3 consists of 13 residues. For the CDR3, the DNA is TGTGCCAGCAGTGAAAATATCTCCGGGGAGCTGTTTTTT. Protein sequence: CASSENISGELFF.

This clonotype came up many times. The CDR3 loop is CAISEWRTSGVQETQYF. In nucleotides, the CDR3 is TGTGCCATCAGTGAGTGGAGGACTAGCGGGGTACAAGAGACCCAGTACTTC. The chain has TRBV10-3 and TRBJ2-5, with 12 positions matching TRBD2. The germline V gene encodes CDR1 ENHRY and CDR2 SYGVKD. Trimming cost V 1 base and J 2 bases; bases outside gene matches: 5. The CDR3 covers 17 residues.

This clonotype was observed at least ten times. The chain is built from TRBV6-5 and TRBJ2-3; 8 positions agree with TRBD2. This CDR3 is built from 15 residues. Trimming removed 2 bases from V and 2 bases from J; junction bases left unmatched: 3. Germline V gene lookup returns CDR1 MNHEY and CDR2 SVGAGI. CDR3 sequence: CASSYGTRITDTQYF. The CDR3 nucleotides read TGTGCCAGCAGTTACGGGACTAGAATCACAGATACGCAGTATTTT.

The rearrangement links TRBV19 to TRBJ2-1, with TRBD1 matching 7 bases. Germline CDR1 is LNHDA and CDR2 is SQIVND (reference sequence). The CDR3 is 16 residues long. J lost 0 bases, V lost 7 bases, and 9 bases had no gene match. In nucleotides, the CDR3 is TGTGCCAGTACCCTAACCCGGGACAGCTCCTACAATGAGCAGTTCTTC. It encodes CASTLTRDSSYNEQFF.

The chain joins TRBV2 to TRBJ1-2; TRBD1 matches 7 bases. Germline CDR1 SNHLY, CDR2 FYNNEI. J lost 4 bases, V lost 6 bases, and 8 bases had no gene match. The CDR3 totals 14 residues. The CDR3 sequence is CASRNRGYPYGYTF. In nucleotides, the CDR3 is TGTGCCAGCAGGAACAGGGGTTACCCCTATGGCTACACCTTC.

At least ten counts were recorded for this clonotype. The CDR3 here is CASSLGRGPYEQYF. The CDR3 DNA reads TGTGCCAGCAGTTTAGGAAGGGGTCCCTACGAGCAGTACTTC. This chain connects TRBV12-3 or TRBV12-4 to TRBJ2-7; D is possibly TRBD1 (5 bases). The CDR3 extends over 14 amino acids. V was cut by 1 base and J by 2 bases, with 9 bases left in between.

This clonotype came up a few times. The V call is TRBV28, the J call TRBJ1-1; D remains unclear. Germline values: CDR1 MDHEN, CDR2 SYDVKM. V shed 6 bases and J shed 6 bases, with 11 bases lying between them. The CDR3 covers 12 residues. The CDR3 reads CASRKQWAEAFF. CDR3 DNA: TGTGCCAGCAGAAAACAGTGGGCTGAAGCTTTCTTT.

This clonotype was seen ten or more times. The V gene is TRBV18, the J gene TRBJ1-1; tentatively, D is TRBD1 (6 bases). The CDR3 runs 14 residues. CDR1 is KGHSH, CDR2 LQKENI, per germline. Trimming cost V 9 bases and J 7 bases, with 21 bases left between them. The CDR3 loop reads CASSKQGGGIEAFF. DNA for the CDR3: TGTGCCAGTTCGAAACAGGGAGGTGGCATTGAAGCTTTCTTT.

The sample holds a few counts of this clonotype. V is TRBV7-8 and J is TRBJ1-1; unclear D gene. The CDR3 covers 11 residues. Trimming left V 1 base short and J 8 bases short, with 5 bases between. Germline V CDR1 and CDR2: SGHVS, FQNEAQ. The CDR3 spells CASSLDSEAFF. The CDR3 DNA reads TGTGCCAGCAGCTTAGACTCAGAAGCTTTCTTT.

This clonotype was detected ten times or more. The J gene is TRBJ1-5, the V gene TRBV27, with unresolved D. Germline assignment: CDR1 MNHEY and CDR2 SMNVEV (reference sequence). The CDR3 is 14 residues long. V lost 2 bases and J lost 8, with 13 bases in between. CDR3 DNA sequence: TGTGCCAGCAGTTTAGGGTCATTGAGGGAGCCCCAGCATTTT. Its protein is CASSLGSLREPQHF.

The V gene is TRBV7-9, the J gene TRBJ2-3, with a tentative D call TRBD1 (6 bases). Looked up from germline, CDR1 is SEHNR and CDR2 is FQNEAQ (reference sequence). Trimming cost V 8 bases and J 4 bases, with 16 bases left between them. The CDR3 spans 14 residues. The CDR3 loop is CASPRPGGPDTQYF. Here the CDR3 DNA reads TGTGCCAGCCCGCGGCCTGGGGGCCCAGATACGCAGTATTTT.

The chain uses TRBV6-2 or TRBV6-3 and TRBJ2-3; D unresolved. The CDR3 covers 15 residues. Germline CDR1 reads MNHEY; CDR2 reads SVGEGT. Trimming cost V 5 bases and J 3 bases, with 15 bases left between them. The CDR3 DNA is TGTGCCAGCAGTGGGTTCGGCAAAAGGACAGATACGCAGTATTTT. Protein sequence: CASSGFGKRTDTQYF.

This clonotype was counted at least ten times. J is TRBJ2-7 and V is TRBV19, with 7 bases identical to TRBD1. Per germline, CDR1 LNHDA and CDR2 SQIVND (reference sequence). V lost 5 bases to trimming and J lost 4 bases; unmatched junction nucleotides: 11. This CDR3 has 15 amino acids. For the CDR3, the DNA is TGTGCCAGTAGTTACAAACCGGGACAGAATTACGAGCAGTACTTC. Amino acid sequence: CASSYKPGQNYEQYF.

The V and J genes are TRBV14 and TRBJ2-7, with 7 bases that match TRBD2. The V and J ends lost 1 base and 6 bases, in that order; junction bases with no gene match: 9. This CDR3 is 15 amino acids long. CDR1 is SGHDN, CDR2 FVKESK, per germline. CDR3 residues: CASSQGLRGSREQYF. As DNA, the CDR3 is TGTGCCAGCAGCCAAGGATTGCGCGGGAGTCGCGAGCAGTACTTC.

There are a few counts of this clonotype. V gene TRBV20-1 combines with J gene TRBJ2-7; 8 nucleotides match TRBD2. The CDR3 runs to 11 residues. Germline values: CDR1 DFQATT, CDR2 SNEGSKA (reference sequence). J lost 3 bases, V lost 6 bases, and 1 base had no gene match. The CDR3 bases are TGCAGTGCCGGGGGGGTCTACGAGCAGTACGTC. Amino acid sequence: CSAGGVYEQYV.

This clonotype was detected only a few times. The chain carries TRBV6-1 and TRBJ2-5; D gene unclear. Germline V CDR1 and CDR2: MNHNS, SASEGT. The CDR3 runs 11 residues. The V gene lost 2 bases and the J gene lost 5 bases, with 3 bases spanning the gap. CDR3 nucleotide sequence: TGTGCCAGCAGTGAAATCGAGACCCAGTACTTC. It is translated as CASSEIETQYF.

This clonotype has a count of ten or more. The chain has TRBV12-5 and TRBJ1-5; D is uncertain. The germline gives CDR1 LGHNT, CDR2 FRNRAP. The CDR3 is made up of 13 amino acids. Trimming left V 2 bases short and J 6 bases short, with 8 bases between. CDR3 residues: CASGLYSGQPQHF. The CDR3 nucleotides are TGTGCTAGTGGTTTGTATTCTGGTCAGCCCCAGCATTTT.

The DNA of the CDR3 is TGTGCCAGCAGCCCTAAATCGGGAACTGAGCAGTTCTTC. This codes for CASSPKSGTEQFF. The chain couples TRBV11-3 to TRBJ2-1; weak D call: TRBD2 (5 bases). This CDR3 has 13 residues. V was shortened by 5 bases and J by 9 bases, with 14 bases between the two germline ends. Germline V CDR1 and CDR2: SGHNT, YENEEA.

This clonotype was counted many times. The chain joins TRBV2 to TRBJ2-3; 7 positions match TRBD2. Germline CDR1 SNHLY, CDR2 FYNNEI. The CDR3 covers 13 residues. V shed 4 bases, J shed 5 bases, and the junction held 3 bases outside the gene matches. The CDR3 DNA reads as TGTGCCAGCAGTGGCGGGAGACAAGATACGCAGTATTTT. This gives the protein CASSGGRQDTQYF.

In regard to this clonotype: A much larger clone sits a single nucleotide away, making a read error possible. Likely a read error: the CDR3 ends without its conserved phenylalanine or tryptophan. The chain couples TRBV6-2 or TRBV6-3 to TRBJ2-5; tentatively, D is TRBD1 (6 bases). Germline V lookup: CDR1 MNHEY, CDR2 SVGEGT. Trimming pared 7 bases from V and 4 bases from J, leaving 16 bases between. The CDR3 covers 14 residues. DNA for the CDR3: TGTGCCAGCATCGCTAATCAAGGGGGAGAGACCCAGTACTCC. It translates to CASIANQGGETQYS.

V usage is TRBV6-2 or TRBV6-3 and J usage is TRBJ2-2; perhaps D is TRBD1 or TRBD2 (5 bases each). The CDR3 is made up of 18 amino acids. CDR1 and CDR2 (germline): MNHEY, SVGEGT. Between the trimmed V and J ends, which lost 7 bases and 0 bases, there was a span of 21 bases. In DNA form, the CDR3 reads TGTGCCAGCACCCAACAGGAGCCGGGAACCGCGAACACCGGGGAGCTGTTTTTT. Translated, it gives CASTQQEPGTANTGELFF.

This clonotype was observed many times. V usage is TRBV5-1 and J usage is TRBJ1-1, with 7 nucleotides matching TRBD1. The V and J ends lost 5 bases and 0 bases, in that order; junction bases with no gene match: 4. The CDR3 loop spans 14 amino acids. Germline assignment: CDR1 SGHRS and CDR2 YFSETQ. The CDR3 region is CASSWGQMNTEAFF. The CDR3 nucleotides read TGCGCCAGCAGTTGGGGACAGATGAACACTGAAGCTTTCTTT.

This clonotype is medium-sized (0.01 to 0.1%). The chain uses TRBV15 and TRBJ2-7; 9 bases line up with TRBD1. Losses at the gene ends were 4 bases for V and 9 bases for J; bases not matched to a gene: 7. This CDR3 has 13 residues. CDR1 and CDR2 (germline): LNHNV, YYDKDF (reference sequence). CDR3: CATSITGGERQYV. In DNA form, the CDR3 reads TGTGCCACCAGCATAACAGGGGGCGAACGGCAGTACGTC.

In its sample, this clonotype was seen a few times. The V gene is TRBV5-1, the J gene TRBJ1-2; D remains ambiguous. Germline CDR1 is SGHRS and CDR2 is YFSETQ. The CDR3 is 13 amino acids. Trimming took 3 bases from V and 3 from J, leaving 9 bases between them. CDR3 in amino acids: CASSSVLDYGYTF. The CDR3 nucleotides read TGCGCCAGCAGCTCCGTACTAGACTATGGCTACACCTTC.

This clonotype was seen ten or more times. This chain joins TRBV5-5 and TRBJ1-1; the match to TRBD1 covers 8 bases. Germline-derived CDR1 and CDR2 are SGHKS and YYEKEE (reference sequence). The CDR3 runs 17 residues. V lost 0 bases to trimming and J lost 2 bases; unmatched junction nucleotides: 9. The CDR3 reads CASSLVGQGALNTEAFF. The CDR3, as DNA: TGTGCCAGCAGCTTGGTGGGGCAGGGGGCGCTCAACACTGAAGCTTTCTTT.